This is a list of T cell receptor beta chains from one sample in a study of T cell changes during pregnancy in multiple sclerosis. The protocol was immunoSEQ multiplex PCR, while the TCRdb copy is restricted to in-frame clones and leaves out a portion. This table holds 50,000 to 65,000 clones, roughly 96% found once. Source: CD8+ T cells from peripheral blood mononuclear cells, taken after pregnancy. The receptors derive from a female donor with multiple sclerosis, enrolled in a pregnancy study. The CDR3 runs from the conserved cysteine through the conserved F or W. The D gene is left open where the match is weak. Not all rows give a size; the values are once, few, many and, for expanded clones, a class.

d_call: TRBD1
v_call: TRBV10-3
clone_size: -
j_call: TRBJ1-2
cdr3_aa: CAISEGTGAYGYTF
cdr3_nt: TGTGCCATCAGTGAGGGGACAGGGGCCTATGGCTACACCTTC

d_call: -
v_call: TRBV2
clone_size: once
j_call: TRBJ2-6
cdr3_aa: CASGDTTSGANVLTF
cdr3_nt: TGTGCCAGCGGGGACACTACCTCTGGGGCCAACGTCCTGACTTTC

d_call: TRBD2
v_call: TRBV29-1
clone_size: once
j_call: TRBJ2-7
cdr3_aa: CSVTRSGRAYEQYF
cdr3_nt: TGCAGCGTTACTAGGAGCGGGAGGGCCTACGAGCAGTACTTC

d_call: TRBD2
v_call: TRBV7-9
clone_size: -
j_call: TRBJ2-4
cdr3_aa: CASSTGTSGPRLAKNIQYF
cdr3_nt: TGTGCCAGCAGCACCGGGACTAGCGGGCCTAGACTAGCCAAAAACATTCAGTACTTC

d_call: TRBD1
v_call: TRBV19
clone_size: -
j_call: TRBJ2-1
cdr3_aa: CASTGVQSSYNEQFF
cdr3_nt: TGTGCAAGCACAGGGGTTCAGAGCTCCTACAATGAGCAGTTCTTC

d_call: -
v_call: TRBV5-6
clone_size: -
j_call: TRBJ2-7
cdr3_aa: CASRMGGTYEQYF
cdr3_nt: TGTGCCAGCAGAATGGGAGGCACCTACGAGCAGTACTTC

d_call: TRBD1
v_call: TRBV19
clone_size: -
j_call: TRBJ2-7
cdr3_aa: CASSIYGQDYEQYF
cdr3_nt: TGTGCCAGTAGTATTTACGGACAGGACTACGAGCAGTACTTC

d_call: TRBD2
v_call: TRBV5-1
clone_size: -
j_call: TRBJ2-4
cdr3_aa: CASSLASSGSLAKNIQYF
cdr3_nt: TGCGCCAGCAGCTTGGCGTCTAGCGGGTCTCTAGCCAAAAACATTCAGTACTTC

d_call: -
v_call: TRBV9
clone_size: -
j_call: TRBJ2-2
cdr3_aa: CASSVGRTGNTGELFF
cdr3_nt: TGTGCCAGCAGCGTAGGAAGGACGGGAAACACCGGGGAGCTGTTTTTT

d_call: TRBD1
v_call: TRBV19
clone_size: -
j_call: TRBJ2-1
cdr3_aa: CASSMQGVDNEQFF
cdr3_nt: TGTGCCAGTAGTATGCAGGGGGTAGACAATGAGCAGTTCTTC

d_call: -
v_call: TRBV4-2
clone_size: -
j_call: TRBJ2-6
cdr3_aa: CASSQDRAAGANVLTF
cdr3_nt: TGTGCCAGCAGCCAAGACAGGGCGGCTGGGGCCAACGTCCTGACTTTC

d_call: -
v_call: TRBV27
clone_size: -
j_call: TRBJ1-4
cdr3_aa: CASSPQPQGNNEKLFF
cdr3_nt: TGTGCCAGCAGTCCCCAGCCCCAGGGGAATAATGAAAAACTGTTTTTT

d_call: -
v_call: TRBV28
clone_size: -
j_call: TRBJ2-5
cdr3_aa: CASSLVGQGMETQYF
cdr3_nt: TGTGCCAGCAGTTTAGTAGGGCAGGGGATGGAGACCCAGTACTTC

d_call: -
v_call: TRBV12-2
clone_size: -
j_call: TRBJ2-7
cdr3_aa: CASRLASGGVSGRSYEQYF
cdr3_nt: TGTGCAAGTCGCTTAGCGTCGGGGGGCGTTAGCGGGAGGTCCTACGAGCAGTACTTC

d_call: TRBD1
v_call: TRBV28
clone_size: -
j_call: TRBJ1-1
cdr3_aa: CASSLLGTGSTEAFF
cdr3_nt: TGTGCCAGCAGTTTGCTAGGGACAGGGAGTACTGAAGCTTTCTTT

d_call: -
v_call: TRBV7-6
clone_size: -
j_call: TRBJ2-2
cdr3_aa: CASSLSTGSNTGELFF
cdr3_nt: TGTGCCAGCAGCTTATCCACAGGGTCGAACACCGGGGAGCTGTTTTTT

d_call: -
v_call: TRBV4-3
clone_size: few
j_call: TRBJ2-6
cdr3_aa: CASSQDVSSGANVLTF
cdr3_nt: TGCGCCAGCAGCCAAGATGTGAGCTCTGGGGCCAACGTCCTGACTTTC

d_call: -
v_call: TRBV27
clone_size: -
j_call: TRBJ2-1
cdr3_aa: CASSFLGSANEQFF
cdr3_nt: TGTGCCAGCAGTTTTCTCGGGAGCGCCAATGAGCAGTTCTTC

d_call: TRBD2
v_call: TRBV19
clone_size: few
j_call: TRBJ2-7
cdr3_aa: CASSNGRGYEQYF
cdr3_nt: TGTGCCAGTAGTAATGGGAGGGGCTACGAGCAGTACTTC

d_call: TRBD1
v_call: TRBV5-6
clone_size: -
j_call: TRBJ1-2
cdr3_aa: CASSWTGVDGYTF
cdr3_nt: TGTGCCAGCAGCTGGACAGGGGTCGATGGCTACACCTTC

d_call: -
v_call: TRBV4-2
clone_size: -
j_call: TRBJ1-2
cdr3_aa: CASSSKTGGYGYTF
cdr3_nt: TGTGCCAGCAGCTCGAAGACAGGCGGCTATGGCTACACCTTC

d_call: TRBD1
v_call: TRBV6-6
clone_size: -
j_call: TRBJ1-5
cdr3_aa: CASSYGRGQTNQPQHF
cdr3_nt: TGTGCCAGCAGTTACGGCCGGGGACAGACCAATCAGCCCCAGCATTTT

d_call: -
v_call: TRBV7-9
clone_size: -
j_call: TRBJ2-2
cdr3_aa: CASSPGGNPTGELFF
cdr3_nt: TGTGCCAGCAGCCCAGGAGGAAATCCCACCGGGGAGCTGTTTTTT

d_call: TRBD1
v_call: TRBV28
clone_size: -
j_call: TRBJ2-6
cdr3_aa: CASSPGQESGANVLTF
cdr3_nt: TGTGCCAGCAGCCCGGGACAGGAGTCTGGGGCCAACGTCCTGACTTTC

d_call: -
v_call: TRBV5-1
clone_size: -
j_call: TRBJ2-7
cdr3_aa: CASSSHTGLTSYEQYF
cdr3_nt: TGCGCCAGCAGCTCCCATACAGGCCTGACCTCCTACGAGCAGTACTTC

d_call: TRBD2
v_call: TRBV19
clone_size: -
j_call: TRBJ2-1
cdr3_aa: CASSMGGRSYNEQFF
cdr3_nt: TGTGCCAGTAGTATGGGCGGGAGGAGTTACAATGAGCAGTTCTTC

d_call: TRBD2
v_call: TRBV28
clone_size: -
j_call: TRBJ2-1
cdr3_aa: CASSPGTRYNEQFF
cdr3_nt: TGTGCCAGCAGCCCAGGGACTAGATACAATGAGCAGTTCTTC

d_call: TRBD2
v_call: TRBV5-4
clone_size: -
j_call: TRBJ2-7
cdr3_aa: CASSLPGAGTPYEQYF
cdr3_nt: TGTGCCAGCAGCCTTCCCGGAGCGGGAACCCCCTACGAGCAGTACTTC

d_call: TRBD2
v_call: TRBV19
clone_size: -
j_call: TRBJ2-3
cdr3_aa: CATHPWGGSTDTQYF
cdr3_nt: TGTGCCACCCACCCTTGGGGGGGATCCACAGATACGCAGTATTTT

d_call: -
v_call: TRBV4-1
clone_size: -
j_call: TRBJ2-7
cdr3_aa: CASSQDHGGSYEQYF
cdr3_nt: TGCGCCAGCAGCCAAGATCATGGAGGCTCCTACGAGCAGTACTTC

d_call: TRBD2
v_call: TRBV13
clone_size: -
j_call: TRBJ2-1
cdr3_aa: CASSFRTSGMMGFF
cdr3_nt: TGTGCCAGCAGCTTCCGGACTAGCGGGATGATGGGGTTCTTC

d_call: -
v_call: TRBV28
clone_size: -
j_call: TRBJ2-2
cdr3_aa: CASSYTNTGELVF
cdr3_nt: TGTGCCAGCAGTTACACAAACACCGGGGAGCTGGTTTTT

d_call: -
v_call: TRBV29-1
clone_size: -
j_call: TRBJ2-1
cdr3_aa: CSVGRGNEQFF
cdr3_nt: TGCAGCGTTGGGAGGGGAAATGAGCAGTTCTTC

d_call: TRBD2
v_call: TRBV27
clone_size: -
j_call: TRBJ2-1
cdr3_aa: CASSSPGLAGTNINEQFF
cdr3_nt: TGTGCCAGCAGTTCCCCGGGACTAGCGGGAACCAACATCAATGAGCAGTTCTTC

d_call: -
v_call: TRBV28
clone_size: -
j_call: TRBJ1-5
cdr3_aa: CASSLGRALQPQHF
cdr3_nt: TGTGCCAGCAGTTTGGGCAGGGCCCTTCAGCCCCAGCATTTT

d_call: -
v_call: TRBV28
clone_size: -
j_call: TRBJ1-2
cdr3_aa: CASLNFRGNYGYTF
cdr3_nt: TGTGCCAGCTTAAATTTCAGGGGAAACTATGGCTACACCTTC

d_call: TRBD1
v_call: TRBV19
clone_size: -
j_call: TRBJ2-7
cdr3_aa: CASSQGVGYEQYF
cdr3_nt: TGTGCCAGTTCCCAGGGGGTGGGTTACGAGCAGTACTTC

d_call: TRBD1
v_call: TRBV5-5
clone_size: -
j_call: TRBJ2-4
cdr3_aa: CASSFGTGDYIQYF
cdr3_nt: TGTGCCAGCAGCTTTGGGACAGGGGATTACATTCAGTACTTC

d_call: TRBD2
v_call: TRBV28
clone_size: -
j_call: TRBJ2-7
cdr3_aa: CASSFPTSGPYEQYF
cdr3_nt: TGTGCCAGCAGTTTCCCGACTAGCGGCCCTTACGAGCAGTACTTC

d_call: TRBD2
v_call: TRBV19
clone_size: -
j_call: TRBJ2-2
cdr3_aa: CASSRRLAGNTGELFF
cdr3_nt: TGTGCCAGTAGTAGAAGGTTAGCGGGGAACACCGGGGAGCTGTTTTTT

d_call: TRBD2
v_call: TRBV5-6
clone_size: -
j_call: TRBJ2-7
cdr3_aa: CASSHGLAGGLMGSYEQYF
cdr3_nt: TGTGCCAGCAGCCACGGACTAGCGGGAGGCCTGATGGGGTCCTACGAGCAGTACTTC

d_call: -
v_call: TRBV5-1
clone_size: -
j_call: TRBJ2-3
cdr3_aa: CASSFFTISDTQYF
cdr3_nt: TGCGCCAGCAGCTTTTTTACTATCTCAGATACGCAGTATTTT

d_call: -
v_call: TRBV5-4
clone_size: -
j_call: TRBJ2-5
cdr3_aa: CASSLGTNTETQYF
cdr3_nt: TGTGCCAGCAGCTTGGGCACCAACACAGAGACCCAGTACTTC

d_call: -
v_call: TRBV28
clone_size: once
j_call: TRBJ2-7
cdr3_aa: CASSLNSPYEQYF
cdr3_nt: TGTGCCAGCAGTTTAAACAGCCCCTACGAGCAGTACTTC

d_call: TRBD2
v_call: TRBV29-1
clone_size: -
j_call: TRBJ2-7
cdr3_aa: CSVETSGSSYEQYF
cdr3_nt: TGCAGCGTCGAGACTAGCGGGTCCTCCTACGAGCAGTACTTC

d_call: TRBD2
v_call: TRBV9
clone_size: once
j_call: TRBJ2-1
cdr3_aa: CASSVGLAGTEQFF
cdr3_nt: TGTGCCAGCAGCGTAGGACTAGCGGGAACTGAGCAGTTCTTC

d_call: TRBD2
v_call: TRBV9
clone_size: -
j_call: TRBJ2-2
cdr3_aa: CASEVAGAGELFF
cdr3_nt: TGTGCCAGCGAGGTAGCGGGAGCCGGGGAGCTGTTTTTT

d_call: -
v_call: TRBV27
clone_size: once
j_call: TRBJ1-5
cdr3_aa: CATRGLGFNQPQHF
cdr3_nt: TGTGCCACACGGGGGTTGGGGTTCAATCAGCCCCAGCATTTT

d_call: -
v_call: TRBV29-1
clone_size: -
j_call: TRBJ1-3
cdr3_aa: CSVEGAGRGNTIYF
cdr3_nt: TGCAGCGTTGAAGGCGCAGGGCGAGGAAACACCATATATTTT

d_call: TRBD1
v_call: TRBV28
clone_size: -
j_call: TRBJ2-3
cdr3_aa: CASGSWDRDTDTQYF
cdr3_nt: TGTGCCAGCGGCTCATGGGACAGGGACACAGATACGCAGTATTTT

d_call: TRBD1
v_call: TRBV5-1
clone_size: -
j_call: TRBJ2-7
cdr3_aa: CASSYGTGQPSTYEQYF
cdr3_nt: TGCGCCAGCAGCTATGGGACAGGACAGCCCTCAACCTACGAGCAGTACTTC

d_call: -
v_call: TRBV11-2
clone_size: -
j_call: TRBJ2-7
cdr3_aa: CASSLIPGSYEQYF
cdr3_nt: TGTGCCAGCAGCTTAATCCCGGGCTCCTACGAGCAGTACTTC

d_call: TRBD1
v_call: TRBV25-1
clone_size: -
j_call: TRBJ1-1
cdr3_aa: CASSGQQGRSEAFF
cdr3_nt: TGTGCCAGCAGTGGGCAACAGGGGAGGTCTGAAGCTTTCTTT

d_call: TRBD1
v_call: TRBV19
clone_size: -
j_call: TRBJ2-3
cdr3_aa: CASNPTGQGDSDTQYF
cdr3_nt: TGTGCCAGTAACCCGACCGGACAGGGGGATTCAGATACGCAGTATTTT

d_call: -
v_call: TRBV28
clone_size: -
j_call: TRBJ2-7
cdr3_aa: CASSLRGKLSYEQYF
cdr3_nt: TGTGCCAGCAGTTTACGGGGGAAGCTATCCTACGAGCAGTACTTC

d_call: TRBD2
v_call: TRBV11-2
clone_size: -
j_call: TRBJ2-3
cdr3_aa: CASSSPTSGPADTQYF
cdr3_nt: TGTGCCAGCAGCTCTCCGACTAGCGGACCCGCAGATACGCAGTATTTT

d_call: TRBD1
v_call: TRBV7-9
clone_size: once
j_call: TRBJ2-3
cdr3_aa: CASRPRDRVPTDTQYF
cdr3_nt: TGTGCCAGCAGACCCCGGGACAGGGTACCCACAGATACGCAGTATTTT